This T cell receptor (beta chain) was recorded in a study of T-cell reconstitution after alpha-beta-depleted transplantation in children. Study findings and constraints: After transplant, at about two months, alpha-beta T cells were reportedly derived from several hundred expanded graft clones. Surviving recipient T cells and thymic progenitors underlay high day-60 TCRbeta diversity in some patients.

As to this clonotype: The antigen remains unidentified.

The length of the CDR3 is 15 residues. Germline V gene data show CDR1 as SGHTA and CDR2 as FQGNSA. V was clipped by 5 bases and J by 2 bases, with 13 bases between them. During its preparation, the TCRbeta library received unique molecular identifiers. TCRdb passed the PCR reads through MiXCR, listing each CDR3 protein once. The sample carries approximately 800,000 distinct CDR3 sequences, roughly 16% recorded once. The rearrangement joins TRBV7-2 to TRBJ2-1; D may be TRBD1 (5 bases). The material was PBMCs, mostly from graft donor cells, obtained 360 days after TCRalphabeta/CD19-depleted stem cell transplant. The receptor was isolated from a male patient aged 10 to 17 who had a stem cell transplant for acute lymphoblastic leukemia, so the T cells may come from the graft donor. The CDR3 region has the DNA TGTGCCAGCAGCATCGACAGTACCGCCTACAATGAGCAGTTCTTC. This codes for CASSIDSTAYNEQFF. The whole variable domain, remainder taken from reference TRBV7-2 and TRBJ2-1, is GAGVSQSPSNKVTEKGKDVELRCDPISGHTALYWYRQSLGQGLEFLIYFQGNSAPDKSGLPSDRFSAERTGGSVSTLTIQRTQQEDSAVYLCASSIDSTAYNEQFFGPGTRLTVL.